The 30 T cell receptor beta chains below were found in one sample sequenced in a study of cytomegalovirus exposure and HLA in healthy donors. PCR amplification relied on 60 Vbeta primers (plus 13 Jbeta primers). Libraries were prepared by immunoSEQ multiplex PCR; TCRdb keeps only in-frame clonotypes and omits some of them. The sample records some 150,000 clones, roughly 79% being singletons. The sample taken for sequencing was PBMCs. The source is a woman aged 30 to 39 in good health and CMV-seropositive.

The chain employs TRBV19 and TRBJ2-1, with D uncertain. The CDR3 sequence is 14 residues long. CDR1 LNHDA and CDR2 SQIVND come from the germline V gene (reference sequence). The V and J ends lost 1 base and 3 bases respectively, with 7 bases between them. The DNA of the CDR3 is TGTGCCAGTAGTATAGGTGACTTCTACAATGAGCAGTTCTTC. Protein product: CASSIGDFYNEQFF. Drawing the rest from reference TRBV19 and TRBJ2-1, the complete variable domain is DGGITQSPKYLFRKEGQNVTLSCEQNLNHDAMYWYRQDPGQGLRLIYYSQIVNDFQKGDIAEGYSVSREKKESFPLTVTSAQKNPTAFYLCASSIGDFYNEQFFGPGTRLTVL.

CDR3 residues: CASSLMSGDNQPQHF. The CDR3 DNA sequence: TGTGCCAGCAGCTTGATGAGCGGAGACAATCAGCCCCAGCATTTT. The genes are TRBV5-5 and TRBJ1-5; no clear D gene. CDR1 is SGHKS and CDR2 is YYEKEE in the germline V gene (reference sequence). V was pared by 1 base and J by 3 bases, with 11 bases between. The CDR3 loop spans 15 amino acids.

This chain connects TRBV6-5 to TRBJ2-1; D is uncertain. CDR3 size: 14 residues. Trimming cost V 5 bases and J 1 base, with 9 bases left between them. Germline-derived CDR1 and CDR2 are MNHEY and SVGAGI. The CDR3 bases are TGTGCCAGCAGTAAACCCGGGTCCTACAATGAGCAGTTCTTC. This encodes CASSKPGSYNEQFF.

The J gene is TRBJ1-4, the V gene TRBV2; maybe TRBD1 (6 bases). The CDR3 is 15 residues long. V lost 7 bases and J 8 bases, leaving 20 bases between the germline ends. Germline V gene sequence: CDR1 SNHLY, CDR2 FYNNEI. CDR3 loop: CASKPRGGLGEKLFF. The CDR3 DNA is TGTGCCAGCAAGCCTCGCGGGGGGCTGGGGGAAAAACTGTTTTTT.

This chain connects TRBV5-1 to TRBJ2-7, with 10 positions matching TRBD2. CDR1 is SGHRS and CDR2 is YFSETQ in the germline V gene. V was pared by 5 bases and J by 2 bases, with 7 bases of the junction left unmatched. The CDR3 length is 15 residues. CDR3 region: CASSRGTSETYEQYF. The CDR3 DNA reads as TGCGCCAGCAGTCGCGGGACTAGCGAGACCTACGAGCAGTACTTC. The whole variable domain, remainder taken from reference TRBV5-1 and TRBJ2-7, is KAGVTQTPRYLIKTRGQQVTLSCSPISGHRSVSWYQQTPGQGLQFLFEYFSETQRNKGNFPGRFSGRQFSNSRSEMNVSTLELGDSALYLCASSRGTSETYEQYFGPGTRLTVT.

This clone was seen a handful of times. The rearrangement links TRBV5-4 to TRBJ2-1, with 13 bases identical to TRBD2. Trimming took 2 bases from V and 4 from J; bases not matched to a gene: 3. This CDR3 spans 16 amino acids. CDR1 and CDR2 (germline): SGHNT, YYREEE (reference sequence). CDR3 in DNA: TGTGCCAGCAGCTTCCCACTAGCGGGGGGGTACAATGAGCAGTTCTTC. Translation: CASSFPLAGGYNEQFF.

The chain carries TRBV7-9 and TRBJ2-2, with D possibly being TRBD1 (6 bases). The CDR3 has 12 residues. V shed 5 bases and J shed 10 bases, with 11 bases lying between them. Germline lookup yields CDR1 SEHNR and CDR2 FQNEAQ (reference sequence). The chain's CDR3 is CASSNDRQELFF. The CDR3 nucleotides are TGTGCCAGCAGCAACGACAGGCAGGAGCTGTTTTTT.

The chain has TRBV6-5 and TRBJ2-7; D perhaps matches TRBD2 (5 bases). The CDR3 consists of 14 residues. Germline CDR1 reads MNHEY; CDR2 reads SVGAGI. V dropped 0 bases and J dropped 0 bases, with 6 bases sitting between them. The CDR3 DNA sequence: TGTGCCAGCAGTTACTCAGCGGTCTCCTACGAGCAGTACTTC. It yields the protein CASSYSAVSYEQYF.

The rearrangement uses TRBV7-8 and TRBJ1-1; 7 nucleotides align to TRBD1. This CDR3 is 14 amino acids long. Per the germline V gene, CDR1 is SGHVS and CDR2 is FQNEAQ. V lost 4 bases to trimming and J lost 2 bases; unmatched junction nucleotides: 4. The CDR3 is CASSSYRGNTEAFF. CDR3 in DNA: TGTGCCAGCAGCTCTTACAGGGGTAACACTGAAGCTTTCTTT. The full variable domain, with the rest looked up from reference TRBV7-8 and TRBJ1-1, is GAGVSQSPRYKVAKRGQDVALRCDPISGHVSLFWYQQALGQGPEFLTYFQNEAQLDKSGLPSDRFFAERPEGSVSTLKIQRTQQEDSAVYLCASSSYRGNTEAFFGQGTRLTVV.

V is TRBV30 and J is TRBJ1-4; D uncertain. Germline-derived CDR1 and CDR2 are GTSNPN and SVGIG (reference sequence). The CDR3 spans 12 residues. The V end lost 6 bases, the J end lost 4 bases, and 9 bases lay between the germline ends. CDR3: CACNHYNEKLFF. CDR3 nucleotides: TGTGCCTGTAACCACTATAATGAAAAACTGTTTTTT.

V and J are TRBV6-5 and TRBJ2-7; 7 nucleotides match TRBD2. The CDR3 has 14 amino acids. CDR1 MNHEY and CDR2 SVGAGI come from the germline V gene. The V segment lost 8 bases and the J segment 0 bases; nucleotides outside the gene matches: 7. The CDR3 coding sequence is TGTGCCAGCGAGTCGGCGGGGGACTCCTACGAGCAGTACTTC. Translated, it gives CASESAGDSYEQYF.

The chain combines TRBV15 with TRBJ1-1, with a possible D match to TRBD1 (5 bases). Trimming removed 0 bases at V and 5 bases at J, with 13 bases between. The CDR3 is made up of 15 amino acids. In germline, CDR1 is LNHNV, CDR2 YYDKDF (reference sequence). Here the CDR3 DNA reads TGTGCCACCAGCAGAGATTGGGGCCCTGGGACTGAAGCTTTCTTT. This codes for CATSRDWGPGTEAFF.

The V and J genes are TRBV19 and TRBJ1-1; the D is unclear. Per germline, CDR1 LNHDA and CDR2 SQIVND (reference sequence). The length of the CDR3 is 12 residues. V was cut by 9 bases and J by 5 bases, with 13 bases left in between. The CDR3 sequence: CASRESGTEAFF. The CDR3 bases are TGTGCCAGCCGGGAGTCGGGTACTGAAGCTTTCTTT.

The rearrangement uses TRBV29-1 and TRBJ1-1; possibly TRBD1 for D (6 bases). V was shortened by 3 bases and J by 1 base, with 15 bases between the two germline ends. Germline assignment: CDR1 SQVTM and CDR2 ANQGSEA. The CDR3 is 15 residues long. CDR3 DNA sequence: TGCAGCGTTGACGCGGTTGGACAGCCGAACACTGAAGCTTTCTTT. This encodes CSVDAVGQPNTEAFF.

The rearrangement joins TRBV6-5 to TRBJ1-1; tentative D call: TRBD1 (5 bases). V dropped 8 bases and J dropped 2 bases, with 15 bases sitting between them. The CDR3 loop spans 14 amino acids. Germline CDR1 is MNHEY and CDR2 is SVGAGI. CDR3: CASGTAGPNTEAFF. The CDR3 DNA reads TGTGCCAGCGGCACGGCAGGGCCCAACACTGAAGCTTTCTTT.

The V gene is TRBV7-2, the J gene TRBJ2-7, with TRBD1 matching over 8 bases. Germline V gene sequence: CDR1 SGHTA, CDR2 FQGNSA. CDR3 length equals 13 residues. V shed 5 bases and J 7 bases; nucleotides not matched to a gene: 7. CDR3 in DNA: TGTGCCAGCAGCACAGGACAGGGCGGAGAGCAGTACTTC. As protein: CASSTGQGGEQYF.

The J gene is TRBJ1-1, the V gene TRBV29-1; D gene ambiguous. The CDR3 loop spans 13 amino acids. V was clipped by 4 bases and J by 5 bases, with 14 bases between them. The germline V gene encodes CDR1 SQVTM and CDR2 ANQGSEA. The CDR3 coding sequence is TGCAGCGTTGGGGAGACGGGTGGGACTGAAGCTTTCTTT. Translating gives CSVGETGGTEAFF.

This clone was detected only once. The chain has TRBV28 and TRBJ1-4, with 8 bases matching TRBD1. J was trimmed by 6 bases and V by 6 bases; bases with no gene match: 9. Per germline, CDR1 MDHEN and CDR2 SYDVKM. The CDR3 runs to 15 residues. The DNA for the CDR3 is TGTGCCAGCAGATCATTGGACAGGGAGGATGAAAAACTGTTTTTT. This gives the protein CASRSLDREDEKLFF.

V gene TRBV29-1 combines with J gene TRBJ2-7, with 9 bases that match TRBD2. V lost 4 bases, J lost 2 bases, and 3 bases stayed unmatched. In germline, CDR1 is SQVTM, CDR2 ANQGSEA. CDR3 length: 13 amino acids. CDR3 in DNA: TGCAGCGTTGGCGGGGGGGATACCTACGAGCAGTACTTC. It is translated as CSVGGGDTYEQYF.

The J gene is TRBJ1-3, the V gene TRBV12-5; no clear D gene. V shed 2 bases and J shed 0 bases, with 11 bases lying between them. The germline gives CDR1 LGHNT, CDR2 FRNRAP. The CDR3 loop spans 16 amino acids. The CDR3 here is CASGLWRTNSGNTIYF. CDR3 nucleotide sequence: TGTGCTAGTGGTTTGTGGAGGACCAACTCTGGAAACACCATATATTTT.

CDR3 coding DNA: TGCGCCAGCAGCTTGGGAGTAGCCAACTATGGCTACACCTTC. Translated: CASSLGVANYGYTF. J is TRBJ1-2 and V is TRBV5-1; D is undetermined. V lost 0 bases and J 2 bases, leaving 8 bases between the germline ends. The CDR3 totals 14 residues. Per germline, CDR1 SGHRS and CDR2 YFSETQ. Complete variable domain (other parts from reference TRBV5-1 and TRBJ1-2): KAGVTQTPRYLIKTRGQQVTLSCSPISGHRSVSWYQQTPGQGLQFLFEYFSETQRNKGNFPGRFSGRQFSNSRSEMNVSTLELGDSALYLCASSLGVANYGYTFGSGTRLTVV.

This chain uses TRBV7-8 with TRBJ2-5, with 7 bases that match TRBD2. V lost 6 bases and J lost 4; bases outside the gene matches: 8. CDR3 size: 14 residues. Germline V gene data show CDR1 as SGHVS and CDR2 as FQNEAQ. This CDR3 reads CASSWGGEGETQYF. CDR3 bases: TGTGCCAGCAGTTGGGGGGGTGAAGGAGAGACCCAGTACTTC.

The CDR3 nucleotides are TGCGCCAGCAGCGATCCGAGCGGGAGCGGGAACGAGCAGTACTTC. It specifies CASSDPSGSGNEQYF. V gene TRBV5-1 combines with J gene TRBJ2-7; 8 positions agree with TRBD2. V lost 4 bases, J lost 5 bases, and 11 bases stayed unmatched. CDR3 length: 15 residues. Germline V gene lookup returns CDR1 SGHRS and CDR2 YFSETQ.

The chain recombines TRBV6-5 with TRBJ1-1; D remains ambiguous. There are 15 residues in the CDR3. V was trimmed by 0 bases and J by 3 bases, leaving 11 bases between them. Germline CDR1 MNHEY, CDR2 SVGAGI. CDR3 loop: CASSYSTLADTEAFF. The DNA for the CDR3 is TGTGCCAGCAGTTACTCCACACTGGCGGACACTGAAGCTTTCTTT.

This clone has only a few counts. V is TRBV6-5 and J is TRBJ1-5; D gene ambiguous. Trimming removed 4 bases at V and 4 bases at J, with 14 bases between. CDR1 is MNHEY and CDR2 is SVGAGI in the germline V gene. The length of the CDR3 is 15 residues. DNA for the CDR3: TGTGCCAGCAGTTTGACACCGGGAGCTAATCAGCCCCAGCATTTT. This encodes CASSLTPGANQPQHF.

The V gene is TRBV19, the J gene TRBJ1-2, with 10 bases matching TRBD1. Trimming at V came to 9 bases and at J to 8 bases, leaving 12 bases not matched to a gene. Per the germline V gene, CDR1 is LNHDA and CDR2 is SQIVND (reference sequence). The CDR3 contains 14 residues. The CDR3 is CASATPGQGKGYTF. For the CDR3, the DNA is TGTGCCAGCGCCACCCCGGGACAGGGGAAGGGCTACACCTTC.

The chain combines TRBV2 with TRBJ1-6; the D is unclear. Germline V gene sequence: CDR1 SNHLY, CDR2 FYNNEI. This CDR3 region has 11 residues. With 8 bases removed from V and 6 bases from J, the gap between germline ends came to 5 bases. Here the CDR3 DNA reads TGTGCCAGCCAGGCTAATTCACCCCTCCACTTT. Amino acid sequence: CASQANSPLHF.

A single count supports this clone. The J gene is TRBJ2-3, the V gene TRBV27; TRBD1 is a possible D gene (7 bases). Germline V CDR1 and CDR2: MNHEY, SMNVEV (reference sequence). The CDR3 extends over 16 amino acids. Between the trimmed V and J ends, which lost 6 bases and 0 bases, there was a span of 16 bases. The CDR3 loop is CASSQEGQPSTDTQYF. CDR3 nucleotides: TGTGCCAGCAGCCAGGAGGGACAGCCTAGCACAGATACGCAGTATTTT.

V is TRBV5-4 and J is TRBJ1-2, with no clear D. Germline CDR1 and CDR2: SGHNT and YYREEE (reference sequence). Trimming removed 0 bases at V and 7 bases at J, with 13 bases between. This CDR3 contains 14 residues. The CDR3 bases are TGTGCCAGCAGCTTGGGGGCCACCGAGAGTGGCTACACCTTC. This gives the protein CASSLGATESGYTF.

The J gene is TRBJ1-2, the V gene TRBV5-6, with D uncertain. Trimming shortened V by 2 bases and J by 6 bases, and 8 bases separated the two germline ends. Per the germline V gene, CDR1 is SGHDT and CDR2 is YYEEEE. The CDR3 is made up of 12 amino acids. The CDR3 region is CASSFNGDGYTF. CDR3 coding DNA: TGTGCCAGCAGCTTTAACGGGGATGGCTACACCTTC. Together with reference TRBV5-6 and TRBJ1-2, the CDR3 gives the full variable domain: DAGVTQSPTHLIKTRGQQVTLRCSPKSGHDTVSWYQQALGQGPQFIFQYYEEEERQRGNFPDRFSGHQFPNYSSELNVNALLLGDSALYLCASSFNGDGYTFGSGTRLTVV.